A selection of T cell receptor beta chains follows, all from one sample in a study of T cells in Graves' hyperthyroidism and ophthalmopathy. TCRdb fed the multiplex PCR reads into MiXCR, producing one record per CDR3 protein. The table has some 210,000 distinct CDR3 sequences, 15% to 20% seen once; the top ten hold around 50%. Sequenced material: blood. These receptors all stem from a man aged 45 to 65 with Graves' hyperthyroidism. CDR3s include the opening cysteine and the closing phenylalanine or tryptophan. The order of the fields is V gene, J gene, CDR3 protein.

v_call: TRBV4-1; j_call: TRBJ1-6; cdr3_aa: CASNTNKGRNSPLHF
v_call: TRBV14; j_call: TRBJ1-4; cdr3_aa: CASSHTTGWNEKLFF
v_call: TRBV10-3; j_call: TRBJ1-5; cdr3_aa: CAISESPDQPQHF
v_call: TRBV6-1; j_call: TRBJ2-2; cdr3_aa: CASSEVQGATGELFF
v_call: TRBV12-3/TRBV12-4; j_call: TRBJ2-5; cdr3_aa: CASSSRGQWETQYF
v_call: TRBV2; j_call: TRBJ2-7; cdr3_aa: CASNPQGSSYEQYF
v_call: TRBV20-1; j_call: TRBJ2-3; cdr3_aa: CSAGLAERDTQYF
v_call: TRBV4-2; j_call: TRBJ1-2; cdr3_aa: CASSHGTGPQGYTF
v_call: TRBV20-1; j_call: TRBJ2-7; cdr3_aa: CSAEAGLAGDEQYF
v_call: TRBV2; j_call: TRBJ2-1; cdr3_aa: CASKTSGNAEQFF
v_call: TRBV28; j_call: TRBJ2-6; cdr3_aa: CASSPDTVTGANVLTF
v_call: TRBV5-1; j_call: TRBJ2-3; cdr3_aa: CASSLRTGDPDTQYF
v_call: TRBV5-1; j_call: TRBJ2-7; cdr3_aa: CASSSLPSGSYEQYF
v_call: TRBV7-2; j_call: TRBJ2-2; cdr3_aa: CASNGRGSGAGELFF